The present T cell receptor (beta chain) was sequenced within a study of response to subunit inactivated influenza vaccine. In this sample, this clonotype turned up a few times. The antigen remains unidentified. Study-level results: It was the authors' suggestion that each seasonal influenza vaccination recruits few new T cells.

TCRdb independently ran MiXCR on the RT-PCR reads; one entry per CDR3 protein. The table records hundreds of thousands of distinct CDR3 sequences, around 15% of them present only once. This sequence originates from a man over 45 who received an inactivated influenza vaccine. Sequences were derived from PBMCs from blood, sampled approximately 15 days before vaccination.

CDR3 protein: CASSTLRAGRLGGYTF. As DNA, the CDR3 is TGTGCCAGTAGTACTCTCAGGGCGGGAAGACTCGGTGGCTACACCTTC. The chain employs TRBV19 and TRBJ1-2, with a weak D call TRBD1 (5 bases). Germline values: CDR1 LNHDA, CDR2 SQIVND (reference sequence). This CDR3 spans 16 amino acids. With 4 bases removed from V and 7 bases from J, the gap between germline ends came to 22 bases.